The rows below give T cell receptor beta chains drawn from one sample of a study of neoadjuvant anti-PD-1 for oral cavity cancer. Generated by immunoSEQ multiplex PCR, the TCRdb table keeps only in-frame clones and is missing some. The repertoire holds 30,000 to 35,000 clones, with roughly 89% as singletons. This specimen was PBMCs, taken before nivolumab (anti-PD-1) treatment. These receptors all come from a person aged 40 to 85 with oral cavity squamous cell carcinoma. Each CDR3 is given with its conserved first and last residue. D genes are given only for firm matches. Not all rows give a size; the values are once, few, many and, for expanded clones, a class.

J: TRBJ2-3
length: 13
V: TRBV2
size: -
D: -
DNA: TGTGCCAGCAGGGCGAGGAGCACAGATACGCAGTATTTT
CDR3: CASRARSTDTQYF

J: TRBJ1-4
length: 19
V: TRBV7-9
size: -
D: -
DNA: TGTGCCAGCAGCTACTACGGGCCTGAGGTCCGAGAACTTAATGAAAAACTGTTTTTT
CDR3: CASSYYGPEVRELNEKLFF

J: TRBJ1-1
length: 14
V: TRBV13
size: -
D: -
DNA: TGTGCCAGCAGCTTACAGGACATGAACACTGAAGCTTTCTTT
CDR3: CASSLQDMNTEAFF

J: TRBJ2-3
length: 15
V: TRBV5-1
size: -
D: -
DNA: TGCGCCAGCAGCCAACTAGGGGCGAACACAGATACGCAGTATTTT
CDR3: CASSQLGANTDTQYF

J: TRBJ1-2
length: 15
V: TRBV28
size: -
D: TRBD1
DNA: TGTGCCAGCTCGGGACAGCACTCCTCAAACTATGGCTACACCTTC
CDR3: CASSGQHSSNYGYTF

J: TRBJ2-3
length: 16
V: TRBV15
size: -
D: -
DNA: TGTGCCACCAGCAGAGATCCCGGCAGGGCGGGAGATACGCAGTATTTT
CDR3: CATSRDPGRAGDTQYF

J: TRBJ1-4
length: 14
V: TRBV7-9
size: -
D: -
DNA: TGTGCCAGCAGCTTAGCATGGGGGGATGAAAAACTGTTTTTT
CDR3: CASSLAWGDEKLFF

J: TRBJ1-1
length: 13
V: TRBV4-3
size: -
D: -
DNA: TGCGCCAGCAGCCAAGAGGGCAGGCTTGGGGCTTTCTTT
CDR3: CASSQEGRLGAFF

J: TRBJ2-7
length: 12
V: TRBV2
size: -
D: TRBD2
DNA: TGTGCCAGCTTAGCGGGGCCCTACGAGCAGTACTTC
CDR3: CASLAGPYEQYF

J: TRBJ1-1
length: 14
V: TRBV30
size: -
D: -
DNA: TGTGCCTGGAGTAGGGGTCCAGCGAACACTGAAGCTTTCTTT
CDR3: CAWSRGPANTEAFF

J: TRBJ1-2
length: 15
V: TRBV7-2
size: -
D: TRBD1
DNA: TGTGCCAGCAGCTTAGGGGACAGGCGAGACTATGGCTACACCTTC
CDR3: CASSLGDRRDYGYTF

J: TRBJ2-7
length: 14
V: TRBV6-6
size: -
D: TRBD1
DNA: TGTGCCAGCAGCCGTCGACAGGGTTCCTACGAGCAGTACTTC
CDR3: CASSRRQGSYEQYF

J: TRBJ2-3
length: 17
V: TRBV9
size: -
D: TRBD1
DNA: TGTGCCAGCAGCGTACCGATGTCAGGGGGCCCCACAGATACGCAGTATTTT
CDR3: CASSVPMSGGPTDTQYF

J: TRBJ1-6
length: 14
V: TRBV19
size: once
D: -
DNA: TGTGCCAGCAGCGGCGATCCTCTTGGTTCACCCCTCCACTTT
CDR3: CASSGDPLGSPLHF

J: TRBJ1-5
length: 14
V: TRBV5-1
size: -
D: -
DNA: TGCGCCAGCAGACCCGACAGAAACAATCAGCCCCAGCATTTT
CDR3: CASRPDRNNQPQHF

J: TRBJ1-4
length: 15
V: TRBV4-1
size: -
D: -
DNA: TGCGCCAGCAGCCAAGATGCCAGGAGTTATGAAAAACTGTTTTTT
CDR3: CASSQDARSYEKLFF

J: TRBJ1-2
length: 14
V: TRBV29-1
size: -
D: -
DNA: TGCAGCGTAGGGGAGGGGCGAGGGTCTGGTGGCTACACCTTC
CDR3: CSVGEGRGSGGYTF

J: TRBJ2-2
length: 15
V: TRBV7-9
size: -
D: TRBD1
DNA: TGTGCCAGCAGCAAGGGACAGCCGAACACCGGGGAGCTGTTTTTT
CDR3: CASSKGQPNTGELFF

J: TRBJ2-7
length: 12
V: TRBV7-9
size: -
D: -
DNA: TGTGCCAGCTCGACCGGCTCCTACGAGCAGTACTTC
CDR3: CASSTGSYEQYF

J: TRBJ2-7
length: 14
V: TRBV11-1
size: -
D: -
DNA: TGTGCCAGCAGCTTTTTGGGGAGGACCTACGAGCAGTACTTC
CDR3: CASSFLGRTYEQYF

J: TRBJ1-1
length: 12
V: TRBV29-1
size: -
D: TRBD1
DNA: TGCAGCGTTCTGACAGGGGGAGATGGGGCTTTCTTT
CDR3: CSVLTGGDGAFF

J: TRBJ1-6
length: 15
V: TRBV25-1
size: -
D: -
DNA: TGTGCCAGCAGTGGGGTGGGGGTAGTTGATTCACCCCTCCACTTT
CDR3: CASSGVGVVDSPLHF

J: TRBJ1-2
length: 15
V: TRBV12-2
size: -
D: -
DNA: TGTGCAAGTCGCTTAAAGGGCAGGGTGATCTATGGCTACACCTTC
CDR3: CASRLKGRVIYGYTF

J: TRBJ1-1
length: 14
V: TRBV9
size: -
D: -
DNA: TGTGCCAGCAGCGTAGGACGGGATCGCACTGAAGCTTTCTTT
CDR3: CASSVGRDRTEAFF

J: TRBJ1-1
length: 15
V: TRBV4-3
size: -
D: -
DNA: TGCGCCAGCAGCCGGGGATCGGATTTAGGAACTGAAGCTTTCTTT
CDR3: CASSRGSDLGTEAFF

J: TRBJ1-1
length: 11
V: TRBV6-6
size: -
D: -
DNA: TGTGCCAGCACAACGGAGACTGAAGCTTTCTTT
CDR3: CASTTETEAFF

J: TRBJ1-4
length: 14
V: TRBV6-5
size: once
D: -
DNA: TGTGCCAGCAGTCCCGGACAGCAGAATGAAAAACTGTTTTTT
CDR3: CASSPGQQNEKLFF

J: TRBJ1-2
length: 13
V: TRBV7-2
size: -
D: -
DNA: TGTGCCAGCAGCTTAGATGTGGGGCTTGGCTACACCTTC
CDR3: CASSLDVGLGYTF

J: TRBJ1-5
length: 14
V: TRBV5-6
size: few
D: -
DNA: TGTGCCAGCAGCTCAAGGGGGTACAATCAGCCCCAGCATTTT
CDR3: CASSSRGYNQPQHF

J: TRBJ2-2
length: 15
V: TRBV7-7
size: -
D: -
DNA: TGTGCCAGCAGCTCTTCGGGGGAGAACACCGGGGAGCTGTTTTTT
CDR3: CASSSSGENTGELFF

J: TRBJ2-7
length: 12
V: TRBV13
size: -
D: -
DNA: TGTGCCAGCAGCTTAGGCGGTTACGAGCAGTACTTC
CDR3: CASSLGGYEQYF

J: TRBJ2-1
length: 13
V: TRBV5-1
size: -
D: -
DNA: TGCGCCAGCAGCGGGGATAGGGACAATGAGCAGTTCTTC
CDR3: CASSGDRDNEQFF

J: TRBJ1-5
length: 15
V: TRBV19
size: -
D: TRBD1
DNA: TGTGCCAGTAGTTGGACAGGGAATAGCAATCAGCCCCAGCATTTT
CDR3: CASSWTGNSNQPQHF

J: TRBJ1-2
length: 13
V: TRBV5-1
size: few
D: TRBD1
DNA: TGCGCCAGCAGCTTGGCCGGACAGGTGGGCCACACCTTC
CDR3: CASSLAGQVGHTF

J: TRBJ2-1
length: 13
V: TRBV10-1
size: -
D: -
DNA: TGCGCCAGCAGCGCGGACTGGATGGGAGAGCAGTTCTTC
CDR3: CASSADWMGEQFF

J: TRBJ2-1
length: 13
V: TRBV15
size: -
D: -
DNA: TGTGCCACCAGCAGAGATCCCGGGGATGAGCAGTTCTTC
CDR3: CATSRDPGDEQFF

J: TRBJ2-5
length: 14
V: TRBV6-5
size: -
D: TRBD1
DNA: TGTGCCAGCAGTTCCGGACAGGGTTTAGAGACCCAGTACTTC
CDR3: CASSSGQGLETQYF

J: TRBJ2-7
length: 15
V: TRBV21-1
size: -
D: -
DNA: TGTGCCAGCAGCCCAAGAGGCCCGATCCCCTACGAGCAGTACTTC
CDR3: CASSPRGPIPYEQYF

J: TRBJ1-6
length: 14
V: TRBV19
size: -
D: TRBD1
DNA: TGTGCCAGTACCCCACGGGACAGGGTCTCACCCCTCCACTTT
CDR3: CASTPRDRVSPLHF

J: TRBJ1-3
length: 15
V: TRBV5-1
size: -
D: -
DNA: TGCGCCAGCAGCTTGGCCGTCGGCAGGGCGGGCACCATATATTTT
CDR3: CASSLAVGRAGTIYF

J: TRBJ2-7
length: 15
V: TRBV4-1
size: -
D: TRBD1
DNA: TGCGCCAGCAGCCAACTTCGGACAGGGGGCTACGAGCAGTACTTC
CDR3: CASSQLRTGGYEQYF

J: TRBJ1-5
length: 14
V: TRBV4-3
size: -
D: -
DNA: TGCGCCAGCAGCCAAGATCTAGGGAATCAGCCCCAGCATTTT
CDR3: CASSQDLGNQPQHF

J: TRBJ1-2
length: 11
V: TRBV20-1
size: -
D: -
DNA: TGCAGTGCTTTGGACAGCCCTGGCTACACCTTC
CDR3: CSALDSPGYTF

J: TRBJ1-2
length: 16
V: TRBV15
size: -
D: -
DNA: TGTGCCACCAGCAGAGATGGGGGGTTCGCAGGCTATGGCTACACCTTC
CDR3: CATSRDGGFAGYGYTF

J: TRBJ2-5
length: 15
V: TRBV5-1
size: once
D: -
DNA: TGCGCCAGCAGCTCACTCGGGACGGATCAAGAGACCCAGTACTTC
CDR3: CASSSLGTDQETQYF

J: TRBJ2-5
length: 18
V: TRBV5-4
size: -
D: -
DNA: TGTGCCAGCAGCTGGAAGGGCTCAACAGGAAACTCCCAAGAGACCCAGTACTTC
CDR3: CASSWKGSTGNSQETQYF

J: TRBJ2-5
length: 17
V: TRBV19
size: once
D: -
DNA: TGTGCCAGTAGACGGTCGGCGGGGGCGCCGGGCCAAGAGACCCAGTACTTC
CDR3: CASRRSAGAPGQETQYF

J: TRBJ2-2
length: 16
V: TRBV27
size: -
D: TRBD1
DNA: TGTGCCAGCAGTTTAACATGGACAGGGAGAACCGGGGAGCTGTTTTTT
CDR3: CASSLTWTGRTGELFF

J: TRBJ1-6
length: 14
V: TRBV14
size: -
D: TRBD1
DNA: TGTGCCAGCAGCCCGAGACAGGGGAACGCACCCCTCCACTTT
CDR3: CASSPRQGNAPLHF

J: TRBJ2-1
length: 9
V: TRBV12-5
size: -
D: -
DNA: TGTGCTAGTGGTTTGGAGCAGTTCTTC
CDR3: CASGLEQFF

J: TRBJ1-5
length: 13
V: TRBV19
size: -
D: -
DNA: TGTGCCAGTTCCAAGGGGGGCAATCAGCCCCAGCATTTT
CDR3: CASSKGGNQPQHF